One sample yielded the 2 T cell receptor beta chains listed below, sequenced in a study of tumor and adjacent non-tumor tissue in lung cancer. A modified ARM-PCR protocol with three rounds of nested PCR amplified TCRbeta. TCRdb reprocessed the multiplex PCR reads via MiXCR and lists one record per CDR3 protein. The sample contains roughly 65,000 distinct CDR3 sequences, just under 60% of which appear only once. No cell sorting was done before RNA was extracted from the tissue. Specimen: lung tumor tissue. All receptors derive from a man in his fifties or sixties with non-small cell lung cancer.

Remarks on this clonotype: The CDR3 ends on some other residue instead of the conserved phenylalanine or tryptophan, so this is likely a read error. The chain uses TRBV11-2 and TRBJ1-1; 8 bases are a match to TRBD1. This CDR3 has 12 amino acids. Germline CDR1 and CDR2: SGHAT and FQNNGV. V gave up 6 bases and J gave up 8 bases; unmatched junction bases: 5. This chain's CDR3 is CASRSDRAEAFL. CDR3 in DNA: TGTGCCAGCAGATCGGACAGGGCCGAAGCTTTCCTT.

With regard to this clonotype: A read error is likely, as this CDR3 ends without the conserved phenylalanine or tryptophan. The genes are TRBV11-2 and TRBJ2-7, with 8 bases that match TRBD1. V lost 4 bases and J lost 7; bases outside the gene matches: 15. There are 16 residues in the CDR3. Germline-derived CDR1 and CDR2 are SGHAT and FQNNGV. Here the CDR3 reads CASSYARGQAPCEQYL. DNA of the CDR3: TGTGCCAGCAGCTATGCCAGGGGGCAGGCCCCTTGTGAGCAGTACTTA.